The 11 T cell receptor beta chains below all came from one sample that was sequenced in a study of blood T cell repertoires in COVID-19. Clones were sequenced by immunoSEQ multiplex PCR, and TCRdb holds only the in-frame ones, with some missing. The sample holds under 170,000 clones, approximately 88% seen once. The source material was peripheral blood. These receptors all stem from a man aged 65 to 85 with acute or convalescent COVID-19.

V gene TRBV6-5 combines with J gene TRBJ1-2, with TRBD1 identical over 10 bases. Germline values: CDR1 MNHEY, CDR2 SVGAGI. The CDR3 covers 13 residues. V shed 6 bases and J 10 bases; nucleotides not matched to a gene: 8. DNA for the CDR3: TGTGCCAGCAGGGAGACAGGGGGCAACGTCTACACCTTC. Translating gives CASRETGGNVYTF.

This clone counts as medium-sized. V and J are TRBV6-5 and TRBJ2-1; tentative D call: TRBD2 (6 bases). V was pared by 6 bases and J by 6 bases, with 18 bases between. The CDR3 runs 15 residues. The germline V gene encodes CDR1 MNHEY and CDR2 SVGAGI. The CDR3 DNA is TGTGCCAGCAGATCCGGGACTCAGAAACCCAATGAGCAGTTCTTC. Amino acid sequence: CASRSGTQKPNEQFF.

The rearrangement uses TRBV6-5 and TRBJ1-2; D is ambiguous. V lost 9 bases and J lost 1, with 6 bases in between. Germline V lookup: CDR1 MNHEY, CDR2 SVGAGI. The CDR3 is made up of 11 amino acids. CDR3 in amino acids: CASLINYGYTF. The CDR3, as DNA: TGTGCCAGTCTAATTAACTATGGCTACACCTTC.

In nucleotides, the CDR3 is TGTGCCACCAGTGATTTATCGGCGGCAGGGGGAATCGACCAATACAGTAATCAGCCCCAGCATTTT. Translation: CATSDLSAAGGIDQYSNQPQHF. The J gene is TRBJ1-5, the V gene TRBV24-1, with 7 bases fitting TRBD1. CDR3 length: 22 residues. V trimming: 1 base; J trimming: 4 bases; junction bases outside the gene matches: 24. The germline V gene has CDR1 KGHDR and CDR2 SFDVKD.

The chain joins TRBV5-1 to TRBJ1-6, with a tentative D call TRBD1 (5 bases). CDR1 and CDR2 (germline): SGHRS, YFSETQ. V dropped 4 bases and J dropped 7 bases, with 12 bases sitting between them. The CDR3 spans 14 residues. CDR3 sequence (DNA): TGCGCCAGCAGCCTCCCGGGGGAGAATTCACCCCTCCACTTT. Translation gives CASSLPGENSPLHF.

This clone showed up many times. V and J are TRBV7-3 and TRBJ2-3; D call uncertain. V dropped 0 bases and J dropped 4 bases, with 5 bases sitting between them. Germline V CDR1 and CDR2: SGHTA, FQGTGA. The CDR3 has 13 residues. The CDR3 spells CASSLTSSDTQYF. The CDR3 bases are TGTGCCAGCAGCTTAACGTCCTCAGATACGCAGTATTTT.

The chain has TRBV10-1 and TRBJ1-2; D gene uncertain. V was cut by 2 bases and J by 1 base, with 8 bases left in between. Germline V CDR1 and CDR2: WNHNN, SYGVQD (reference sequence). There are 14 residues in the CDR3. CDR3 region: CASSEGSGNYGYTF. CDR3 nucleotide sequence: TGCGCCAGCAGTGAGGGATCGGGTAACTATGGCTACACCTTC.

J is TRBJ1-3 and V is TRBV12-5; D call uncertain. The CDR3 runs to 13 residues. Germline CDR1 LGHNT, CDR2 FRNRAP. Trimming shortened V by 1 base and J by 4 bases, and 5 bases separated the two germline ends. As DNA, the CDR3 is TGTGCTAGTGGTTTGGGGAGAGGAAACACCATATATTTT. It specifies CASGLGRGNTIYF.

This chain joins TRBV5-1 and TRBJ1-2; 11 positions match TRBD1. From germline, CDR1 is SGHRS and CDR2 YFSETQ. The CDR3 sequence is 16 residues long. Germline trimming cut 0 bases from V and 3 bases from J; bases unmatched to any gene: 4. CDR3 sequence (DNA): TGCGCCAGCAGCTTGGAGGACAGGGGGCGAGACTATGGCTACACCTTC. Residues: CASSLEDRGRDYGYTF.

The V and J genes are TRBV28 and TRBJ2-2; 11 positions match TRBD1. From germline, CDR1 is MDHEN and CDR2 SYDVKM. V lost 4 bases to trimming and J lost 6 bases; unmatched junction nucleotides: 7. The CDR3 loop spans 16 amino acids. CDR3 region: CASSWWTGGVSGELFF. The CDR3 DNA follows: TGTGCCAGCAGTTGGTGGACAGGGGGCGTATCCGGGGAGCTGTTTTTT.

This chain joins TRBV7-3 and TRBJ2-2; 12 positions agree with TRBD2. This CDR3 spans 16 amino acids. Germline trimming cut 5 bases from V and 5 bases from J; bases unmatched to any gene: 6. CDR1 is SGHTA, CDR2 FQGTGA, per germline. The CDR3 here is CASSARLAGETGELFF. CDR3 DNA: TGTGCCAGCAGCGCCAGACTAGCGGGGGAAACCGGGGAGCTGTTTTTT.